This TCR beta chain was identified in a study of T cell responses to AZD1222 COVID-19 vaccine. Findings and limits, study-wide: Targeting of unmutated variant regions was reportedly seen in nearly half of spike-specific TCRs. A rise in Spike-specific TCR breadth and depth followed two AZD1222 doses.

The CDR3 contains 12 residues. Germline CDR1 SNHLY, CDR2 FYNNEI. With 9 bases removed from V and 2 bases from J, the gap between germline ends came to 10 bases. Details on this clone: What it binds is not known.

The data were produced by immunoSEQ multiplex PCR, yet TCRdb's version contains in-frame clones alone and is incomplete. The data contain more than 65,000 clones, approximately 87% of them singletons. This chain uses TRBV2 with TRBJ1-2; D may be TRBD1 (5 bases). Sequenced here: peripheral blood, sampled 28 days after the second AZD1222 dose. The TCR was taken from an adult who received the AZD1222 COVID-19 vaccine. DNA for the CDR3: TGTGCCAGATCGGACATGAACTATGGCTACACCTTC. It is translated as CARSDMNYGYTF. The variable domain in full, completed from reference TRBV2 and TRBJ1-2, reads EPEVTQTPSHQVTQMGQEVILRCVPISNHLYFYWYRQILGQKVEFLVSFYNNEISEKSEIFDDQFSVERPDGSNFTLKIRSTKLEDSAMYFCARSDMNYGYTFGSGTRLTVV.